One and the same sample provided the 31 T cell receptor beta chains below, sequenced in a study of T cell responses to AZD1222 COVID-19 vaccine (dated by TCRdb to about 2021). Library generation was performed with the immunoSEQ multiplex PCR assay. TCRdb carries this immuneACCESS record with in-frame sequences only. Its versions omit some clonotypes, under half of them owing to an unresolved V gene in the studies checked, with the rest unexplained. This sample gives more than 120,000 clones in total; approximately 94% of them show up just once. Around 5.4% of the sample comes from the top ten. The label giving this sample's time point can be read as: baseline before first vaccination. This sample comprised peripheral blood, obtained on day 0 of AZD1222 vaccination. The receptor source for this set is an adult in good health.

V is TRBV3-1 (or the pseudogene TRBV3-2) and J is TRBJ1-6, with 8 nucleotides matching TRBD1. Germline V gives CDR1 LGHDT, CDR2 YNNKEL (reference sequence). The CDR3 spans 15 residues. V was pared by 1 base and J by 10 bases, with 6 bases of the junction left unmatched. In DNA, the CDR3 is TGTGCCAGCAGCCAAGTGCAGGGGGCTGGCTCACCCCTCCACTTT. Protein product: CASSQVQGAGSPLHF.

The chain couples TRBV6-5 to TRBJ2-7, with 7 bases matching TRBD1. Germline CDR1 MNHEY, CDR2 SVGAGI. The CDR3 runs to 14 residues. The trim removed 5 bases at V and 2 bases at J, leaving 6 bases unmatched. The CDR3 nucleotides read TGTGCCAGCAGTCCCGGGACAGAGCCCTACGAGCAGTACTTC. Amino acids: CASSPGTEPYEQYF.

The V gene is TRBV6-2 or TRBV6-3, the J gene TRBJ1-1; D unclear. There are 11 residues in the CDR3. The V gene's germline CDR1 is MNHEY and CDR2 SVGEGT. Deletions cut 2 bases from V and 8 bases from J, with 6 bases between. CDR3 DNA: TGTGCCAGCAGTTACGTGCGGGAAGCTTTCTTT. Encoded protein: CASSYVREAFF.

This rearrangement joins TRBV6-5 to TRBJ1-2; D is unclear. Trimming pared 0 bases from V and 7 bases from J, leaving 12 bases between. CDR3 length: 14 residues. The germline gives CDR1 MNHEY, CDR2 SVGAGI. CDR3 nucleotide sequence: TGTGCCAGCAGTTACTCGGGAAAGCTTGGTGGCTACACCTTC. It yields the protein CASSYSGKLGGYTF.

This chain joins TRBV7-2 and TRBJ2-7; 7 nucleotides line up with TRBD1. V shed 4 bases, J shed 7 bases, and the junction held 10 bases outside the gene matches. Looked up from germline, CDR1 is SGHTA and CDR2 is FQGNSA. The CDR3 contains 14 residues. The CDR3 sequence is CASSSWTGLKEQYF. Here the CDR3 DNA reads TGTGCCAGCAGCTCTTGGACAGGACTTAAGGAGCAGTACTTC.

This chain connects TRBV15 to TRBJ1-5; D is possibly TRBD1 (6 bases). This CDR3 is 15 amino acids long. V was cut by 0 bases and J by 5 bases, with 11 bases left in between. CDR1 is LNHNV and CDR2 is YYDKDF in the germline V gene (reference sequence). The CDR3 loop reads CATSRDDRSDQPQHF. CDR3 in DNA: TGTGCCACCAGCAGAGACGACAGGTCAGATCAGCCCCAGCATTTT.

J is TRBJ2-7 and V is TRBV5-5; D uncertain. The germline CDR1 and CDR2 sequences are SGHKS and YYEKEE (reference sequence). CDR3 size: 15 residues. V was pared by 0 bases and J by 0 bases, with 10 bases between. The CDR3 sequence is CASSLEGRSSYEQYF. The CDR3 bases are TGTGCCAGCAGCTTGGAGGGAAGGAGCTCCTACGAGCAGTACTTC.

V usage is TRBV3-1 (or the pseudogene TRBV3-2) and J usage is TRBJ2-4; perhaps TRBD2 as D (6 bases). This CDR3 is 15 amino acids long. Germline V gene sequence: CDR1 LGHDT, CDR2 YNNKEL (reference sequence). The V end was cut by 8 bases, the J end by 5 bases, with 19 bases between. CDR3 region: CASHYRERGENIQYF. CDR3 nucleotides: TGTGCCAGCCACTACCGGGAGCGAGGGGAAAACATTCAGTACTTC.

J is TRBJ2-2 and V is TRBV7-9, with D perhaps matching TRBD1 (5 bases). The CDR3 runs to 15 residues. Germline V gene sequence: CDR1 SEHNR, CDR2 FQNEAQ (reference sequence). V was cut by 4 bases and J by 4 bases, with 13 bases left in between. The CDR3 loop reads CASSSGLISTGELFF. DNA for the CDR3: TGTGCCAGCAGCTCAGGGCTAATCAGCACCGGGGAGCTGTTTTTT.

The chain employs TRBV10-3 and TRBJ2-5; D is perhaps TRBD2 (6 bases). Trimming took off 0 bases at V and 5 bases at J, with 13 bases between the two ends. CDR1 is ENHRY and CDR2 is SYGVKD in the germline V gene. The length of the CDR3 is 15 residues. CDR3 bases: TGTGCCATCAGTGAGTCCTACGGGGGTGGGGAGACCCAGTACTTC. Amino acid sequence: CAISESYGGGETQYF.

The chain carries TRBV19 and TRBJ2-7, with a possible D match to TRBD1 (6 bases). Between the trimmed V and J ends, which lost 6 bases and 6 bases, there was a span of 24 bases. The CDR3 consists of 16 residues. Germline V gives CDR1 LNHDA, CDR2 SQIVND (reference sequence). The CDR3 region is CASRLSQGRATGEQYF. Written as DNA, the CDR3 is TGTGCCAGTAGACTTTCACAGGGTCGGGCGACGGGCGAGCAGTACTTC.

This clone was recorded once. The rearrangement links TRBV9 to TRBJ2-3; TRBD1 agrees at 9 bases. With V trimmed by 0 bases and J by 2 bases, 4 bases remained unmatched. CDR1 SGDLS and CDR2 YYNGEE come from the germline V gene. CDR3 size: 16 residues. The chain's CDR3 is CASSVDGTGYTDTQYF. As DNA, the CDR3 is TGTGCCAGCAGCGTAGACGGGACAGGGTACACAGATACGCAGTATTTT.

This clone was seen repeatedly, ten times or more. This rearrangement joins TRBV20-1 to TRBJ1-5, with a weak D call TRBD1 (5 bases). With 3 bases removed from V and 7 bases from J, the gap between germline ends came to 19 bases. The CDR3 covers 15 residues. CDR1 and CDR2 from the germline V gene are DFQATT and SNEGSKA (reference sequence). The CDR3 reads CSASMTSGTGQPQHF. The CDR3 DNA sequence: TGCAGTGCTAGTATGACATCGGGGACGGGGCAGCCCCAGCATTTT.

The chain couples TRBV5-1 to TRBJ1-4; D remains unclear. CDR1 is SGHRS and CDR2 is YFSETQ in the germline V gene. V gave up 0 bases and J gave up 7 bases, with 10 bases separating them. The CDR3 runs to 14 residues. The CDR3 sequence: CASSLAGESEKLFF. The DNA of the CDR3 is TGCGCCAGCAGCTTGGCAGGAGAGAGTGAAAAACTGTTTTTT.

By sample fraction, this clone is large. J is TRBJ2-7 and V is TRBV7-2; 8 nucleotides line up with TRBD2. The CDR3 sequence is 14 residues long. Germline CDR1 is SGHTA and CDR2 is FQGNSA. Trimming took 0 bases from V and 5 from J; bases not matched to a gene: 3. CDR3 in amino acids: CASSLAAGANEQYF. The CDR3 coding sequence is TGTGCCAGCAGCTTAGCAGCGGGGGCTAACGAGCAGTACTTC. The variable domain in full, with the rest retrieved from reference TRBV7-2 and TRBJ2-7, is GAGVSQSPSNKVTEKGKDVELRCDPISGHTALYWYRQSLGQGLEFLIYFQGNSAPDKSGLPSDRFSAERTGGSVSTLTIQRTQQEDSAVYLCASSLAAGANEQYFGPGTRLTVT.

This rearrangement joins TRBV7-3 to TRBJ2-1, with D tentatively TRBD1 (6 bases). There are 15 residues in the CDR3. Trimming left V 5 bases short and J 2 bases short, with 13 bases between. Germline V CDR1 and CDR2: SGHTA, FQGTGA. The CDR3 region is CASSRAGETYNEQFF. The DNA for the CDR3 is TGTGCCAGCAGCCGTGCAGGGGAAACCTACAATGAGCAGTTCTTC. Full variable domain (missing parts from reference TRBV7-3 and TRBJ2-1): GAGVSQTPSNKVTEKGKYVELRCDPISGHTALYWYRQSLGQGPEFLIYFQGTGAADDSGLPNDRFFAVRPEGSVSTLKIQRTERGDSAVYLCASSRAGETYNEQFFGPGTRLTVL.

The V and J genes are TRBV7-6 and TRBJ1-1; 10 bases match TRBD1. The CDR3 covers 15 residues. V shed 1 base and J 3 bases; nucleotides not matched to a gene: 2. In germline, CDR1 is SGHVS, CDR2 FNYEAQ. The CDR3 sequence: CASSLVGTGDTEAFF. In DNA form, the CDR3 reads TGTGCCAGCAGCTTAGTCGGGACAGGGGACACTGAAGCTTTCTTT. Filled out from reference TRBV7-6 and TRBJ1-1, the complete variable domain reads GAGVSQSPRYKVTKRGQDVALRCDPISGHVSLYWYRQALGQGPEFLTYFNYEAQQDKSGLPNDRFSAERPEGSISTLTIQRTEQRDSAMYRCASSLVGTGDTEAFFGQGTRLTVV.

This clone was recorded only once. The genes are TRBV7-8 and TRBJ1-1; D is unclear. Germline CDR1 and CDR2: SGHVS and FQNEAQ. The V and J ends lost 5 bases and 3 bases respectively, with 10 bases between them. The CDR3 is 13 amino acids. The CDR3 sequence: CASSRTRDTEAFF. CDR3 coding DNA: TGTGCCAGCAGCCGTACTCGGGACACTGAAGCTTTCTTT. Supplemented by reference TRBV7-8 and TRBJ1-1, the full variable domain reads GAGVSQSPRYKVAKRGQDVALRCDPISGHVSLFWYQQALGQGPEFLTYFQNEAQLDKSGLPSDRFFAERPEGSVSTLKIQRTQQEDSAVYLCASSRTRDTEAFFGQGTRLTVV.

The chain carries TRBV27 and TRBJ1-2, with 7 nucleotides matching TRBD1. Trimming removed 6 bases from V and 4 bases from J; junction bases left unmatched: 8. Germline V gene data show CDR1 as MNHEY and CDR2 as SMNVEV (reference sequence). The CDR3 covers 14 residues. CDR3: CASSYQQGFYGYTF. CDR3 bases: TGTGCCAGCAGCTACCAACAGGGGTTCTATGGCTACACCTTC.

The chain carries TRBV2 and TRBJ1-5, with D possibly being TRBD1 (5 bases). V lost 3 bases and J 8 bases, leaving 11 bases between the germline ends. Germline V gene sequence: CDR1 SNHLY, CDR2 FYNNEI. This CDR3 region has 13 residues. DNA of the CDR3: TGTGCCAGCAGTGATGTAGGGGCGAAGCCCCAGCATTTT. Translating gives CASSDVGAKPQHF. Full variable domain (remainder filled in from reference TRBV2 and TRBJ1-5): EPEVTQTPSHQVTQMGQEVILRCVPISNHLYFYWYRQILGQKVEFLVSFYNNEISEKSEIFDDQFSVERPDGSNFTLKIRSTKLEDSAMYFCASSDVGAKPQHFGDGTRLSIL.

This clone was observed a single time. The chain uses TRBV5-1 and TRBJ2-7; the match to TRBD1 covers 7 bases. Trimming removed 4 bases from V and 4 bases from J; junction bases left unmatched: 5. The CDR3 is made up of 13 amino acids. The germline V gene encodes CDR1 SGHRS and CDR2 YFSETQ. The CDR3 region is CASSNDRVYEQYF. The CDR3, as DNA: TGCGCCAGCAGCAATGACAGGGTTTACGAGCAGTACTTC.

This chain joins TRBV12-3 or TRBV12-4 and TRBJ2-7, with a possible D match to TRBD1 (6 bases). V dropped 2 bases and J dropped 5 bases, with 10 bases sitting between them. The CDR3 spans 13 residues. The CDR3 here is CASSLQQGDEQYF. The CDR3, as DNA: TGTGCCAGCAGTTTACAACAGGGTGACGAGCAGTACTTC.

The rearrangement joins TRBV10-3 to TRBJ1-1; D gene uncertain. Germline-derived CDR1 and CDR2 are ENHRY and SYGVKD. The CDR3 length is 13 residues. Deletions cut 10 bases from V and 1 base from J, with 13 bases between. This chain's CDR3 is CATCWATNTEAFF. CDR3 DNA: TGTGCCACCTGCTGGGCAACGAACACTGAAGCTTTCTTT.

This chain uses TRBV18 with TRBJ1-3; D gene ambiguous. CDR1 and CDR2 (germline): KGHSH, LQKENI. V shed 3 bases and J shed 4 bases, with 7 bases lying between them. This CDR3 has 13 amino acids. CDR3: CASSPASGNTIYF. For the CDR3, the DNA is TGTGCCAGCTCACCGGCCAGCGGAAACACCATATATTTT.

The chain has TRBV12-3 or TRBV12-4 and TRBJ1-6; D is undetermined. This CDR3 has 13 amino acids. V lost 2 bases and J lost 9, with 8 bases in between. CDR3 nucleotide sequence: TGTGCCAGCAGTTTATCCTCGGGTTCACCCCTCCACTTT. The encoded protein is CASSLSSGSPLHF.

J is TRBJ1-2 and V is TRBV7-9; D perhaps matches TRBD1 (6 bases). This CDR3 is built from 12 residues. CDR1 is SEHNR and CDR2 is FQNEAQ in the germline V gene (reference sequence). V dropped 3 bases and J dropped 7 bases, with 9 bases sitting between them. The CDR3 coding sequence is TGTGCCAGCAGCTTTAACAGGGCTGGCTACACCTTC. This gives the protein CASSFNRAGYTF.

Concerning this clone: Relative to the germline gene, one junction end is altered; a read error may explain this. The genes are TRBV7-2 and TRBJ2-7, with TRBD2 identical over 11 bases. This CDR3 region has 16 residues. The germline CDR1 and CDR2 sequences are SGHTA and FQGNSA. CDR3 sequence (DNA): TGTGCCAGCAGCTTAATAGCGGGAGGGCCCTCCAACGAGCAGTACTTC. Its protein is CASSLIAGGPSNEQYF.

The chain has TRBV19 and TRBJ1-1; D gene uncertain. V lost 7 bases, J lost 5 bases, and 14 bases lay in between. Germline CDR1 reads LNHDA; CDR2 reads SQIVND (reference sequence). The CDR3 has 13 residues. As DNA, the CDR3 is TGTGCCAGTACTCCCCCCCGGCGTACTGAAGCTTTCTTT. It translates to CASTPPRRTEAFF.

The table lists this clone with a few counts. CDR3 DNA: TGTGCCAGCAGTGATGTGGGGGGGCCCGGAAATGAGCAGTTCTTC. Residues: CASSDVGGPGNEQFF. The chain couples TRBV25-1 to TRBJ2-1; a possible D gene is TRBD2 (7 bases). Germline V gene data show CDR1 as MGHDK and CDR2 as SYGVNS. The CDR3 consists of 15 residues. V was cut by 3 bases and J by 7 bases, with 16 bases left in between.

V gene TRBV29-1 combines with J gene TRBJ1-1; no reliable D call. V lost 4 bases and J 5 bases, leaving 14 bases between the germline ends. From germline, CDR1 is SQVTM and CDR2 ANQGSEA. This CDR3 spans 13 amino acids. The CDR3 region is CSVGRTIITEAFF. In DNA form, the CDR3 reads TGCAGCGTTGGACGCACTATAATAACTGAAGCTTTCTTT.

V usage is TRBV5-6 and J usage is TRBJ2-3, with TRBD2 identical over 8 bases. Germline CDR1 is SGHDT and CDR2 is YYEEEE. Trimming removed 5 bases from V and 3 bases from J; junction bases left unmatched: 5. The length of the CDR3 is 14 residues. Here the CDR3 reads CASSLASGTDTQYF. Here the CDR3 DNA reads TGTGCCAGCAGTCTCGCTAGCGGGACAGATACGCAGTATTTT.